A single sample gave rise to the 15 T cell receptor beta chains below, sequenced in a study of OX40 agonist ivuxolimab in advanced cancers. Sequencing was performed with immunoSEQ multiplex PCR; in TCRdb, only in-frame clones are kept and a portion is missing. The profile covers around 30,000 clones, with approximately 90% appearing a single time and approximately 24% taken by the ten largest. The material was CD4+ or CD8+ T cells sorted from blood, obtained in a trial of the OX40 agonist ivuxolimab. These receptors originate from an adult with an advanced solid tumor such as melanoma, head and neck, liver or kidney cancer.

The chain has TRBV7-9 and TRBJ1-2; D unclear. This CDR3 comprises 16 residues. V shed 5 bases and J shed 4 bases, with 20 bases lying between them. Germline values: CDR1 SEHNR, CDR2 FQNEAQ (reference sequence). CDR3 in amino acids: CASSRSGVGLGYGYTF. Written as DNA, the CDR3 is TGTGCCAGCAGCCGCAGTGGGGTTGGCCTAGGCTATGGCTACACCTTC.

This chain uses TRBV27 with TRBJ2-3; D is unresolved. Germline V CDR1 and CDR2: MNHEY, SMNVEV (reference sequence). The CDR3 extends over 11 amino acids. Trimming took 4 bases from V and 5 from J, leaving 4 bases between them. CDR3 sequence: CASSSGDTQYF. CDR3 nucleotide sequence: TGTGCCAGCAGTTCTGGAGATACGCAGTATTTT.

The CDR3 here is CASSGDREANYGYTF. The CDR3 nucleotides read TGTGCCAGCAGCGGCGACAGGGAAGCTAACTATGGCTACACCTTC. The chain employs TRBV9 and TRBJ1-2, with 7 positions matching TRBD1. The trim removed 3 bases at V and 0 bases at J, leaving 5 bases unmatched. CDR3 size: 15 residues. CDR1 and CDR2 (germline): SGDLS, YYNGEE.

V is TRBV29-1 and J is TRBJ2-7, with TRBD2 identical over 9 bases. V lost 3 bases to trimming and J lost 3 bases; unmatched junction nucleotides: 9. This CDR3 is 15 amino acids long. The germline V gene has CDR1 SQVTM and CDR2 ANQGSEA. CDR3 amino acids: CSVDRLREGIYEQYF. The CDR3 DNA follows: TGCAGCGTTGATAGGCTGCGGGAGGGGATCTACGAGCAGTACTTC.

This clone came up once. The rearrangement joins TRBV7-6 to TRBJ2-7; possible D gene TRBD2, 5 bases. The ends were cut back, 5 bases at V and 2 bases at J, with 13 bases in the middle. This CDR3 has 14 amino acids. Germline V CDR1 and CDR2: SGHVS, FNYEAQ. CDR3 nucleotide sequence: TGTGCCAGCAGCGAAGGAGTCGGGACCTACGAGCAGTACTTC. Amino acid sequence: CASSEGVGTYEQYF.

This chain uses TRBV9 with TRBJ2-1; D unclear. The V gene lost 0 bases and the J gene lost 9 bases, with 7 bases spanning the gap. CDR1 is SGDLS, CDR2 YYNGEE, per germline. The CDR3 runs 12 residues. For the CDR3, the DNA is TGTGCCAGCAGCGTAGATGTTAGTGAGCAGTTCTTC. This gives the protein CASSVDVSEQFF.

The rearrangement links TRBV9 to TRBJ2-7, with 13 bases matching TRBD2. Germline CDR1 is SGDLS and CDR2 is YYNGEE. The CDR3 spans 15 residues. Trimming cost V 0 bases and J 3 bases; bases outside gene matches: 0. The CDR3 DNA reads TGTGCCAGCAGCGTAGGACTAGCGGGGGGCTACGAGCAGTACTTC. This translates into CASSVGLAGGYEQYF.

The rearrangement uses TRBV9 and TRBJ2-1; tentative D call: TRBD2 (5 bases). The CDR3 covers 14 residues. Trimming removed 4 bases at V and 5 bases at J, with 13 bases between. Germline CDR1 reads SGDLS; CDR2 reads YYNGEE. The CDR3 DNA is TGTGCCAGCAGCCCCTCCGGAGGAGACAATGAGCAGTTCTTC. Amino acids: CASSPSGGDNEQFF.

The chain couples TRBV6-4 to TRBJ2-1; 8 bases are shared with TRBD2. After removal of 0 bases from V and 5 bases from J, the junction contained 9 bases not matched to a gene. The CDR3 contains 17 residues. Germline CDR1 MRHNA, CDR2 SNTAGT. CDR3 nucleotides: TGTGCCAGCAGTGACTCGTATGTAGCGGGACTCCACAATGAGCAGTTCTTC. It translates to CASSDSYVAGLHNEQFF.

V is TRBV7-9 and J is TRBJ2-7; D may be TRBD1 (6 bases). The V gene lost 2 bases and the J gene lost 5 bases, with 13 bases spanning the gap. The CDR3 contains 14 residues. In germline, CDR1 is SEHNR, CDR2 FQNEAQ (reference sequence). CDR3 in amino acids: CASSLSGTNDEQYF. In nucleotides, the CDR3 is TGTGCCAGCAGCTTATCCGGGACAAACGACGAGCAGTACTTC.

The V and J genes are TRBV21-1 and TRBJ2-5. TRBV21-1 is designated a pseudogene. The CDR3 length is 13 residues. CDR3 amino acids: CASSKGGRETQYF. The CDR3 DNA is TGTGCCAGCAGCAAAGGGGGTCGAGAGACCCAGTACTTC.

The chain links TRBV9 to TRBJ2-7; tentatively, D is TRBD2 (5 bases). The germline gives CDR1 SGDLS, CDR2 YYNGEE. V dropped 4 bases and J dropped 3 bases, with 17 bases sitting between them. This CDR3 comprises 15 residues. The CDR3 DNA follows: TGTGCCAGCAGCCCAGCCCCCCTGGGAGTCTACGAGCAGTACTTC. Protein product: CASSPAPLGVYEQYF.

CDR3 amino acids: CASSVFPGELFF. In DNA form, the CDR3 reads TGTGCCAGCAGCGTATTCCCCGGGGAGCTGTTTTTT. V and J are TRBV9 and TRBJ2-2; D remains ambiguous. V gave up 1 base and J gave up 6 bases, with 4 bases separating them. The CDR3 length is 12 residues. Germline V gene data show CDR1 as SGDLS and CDR2 as YYNGEE.

This clone was counted once. The V call is TRBV27, the J call TRBJ2-7, with D hard to call. The V gene lost 1 base and the J gene lost 0 bases, with 10 bases spanning the gap. The CDR3 length is 15 residues. From germline, CDR1 is MNHEY and CDR2 SMNVEV (reference sequence). This chain's CDR3 is CASSLLGRSSYEQYF. DNA for the CDR3: TGTGCCAGCAGTTTATTGGGCAGGAGCTCCTACGAGCAGTACTTC.

The rearrangement links TRBV7-9 to TRBJ2-5; no clear D gene. V was pared by 1 base and J by 1 base, with 7 bases between. The CDR3 covers 14 residues. Germline V gene sequence: CDR1 SEHNR, CDR2 FQNEAQ (reference sequence). CDR3 coding DNA: TGTGCCAGCAGCTTAGTTGGTGTCCAAGAGACCCAGTACTTC. It yields the protein CASSLVGVQETQYF.